The T cell receptor (beta chain) under discussion was sequenced for a study of blood T cells in healthy people across ages. Points from the study as a whole: Not knowing donor CMV status may have confounded expanded clonotype changes.

Concerning this clonotype: Antigen: not known.

With a J-beta primer mix and a sample-barcoded 5' primer, a second PCR ran 7 to 11 cycles. MiXCR, run by TCRdb on the 5' RACE reads, gives a single entry per CDR3 protein. This table holds 450,000 to 700,000 distinct CDR3 sequences, 27% found once. It was approximately 10 milliliters of peripheral blood that were drawn from each donor. RNA extraction gave at least 5 micrograms of total RNA per sample. The specimen sequenced was blood. This receptor was obtained from an older woman in good health.

CDR3 protein: CASSAGDLRGADQPQHF. The CDR3 nucleotides read TGCGCCAGCAGCGCGGGTGACTTGAGGGGCGCAGATCAGCCCCAGCATTTT. V usage is TRBV5-1 and J usage is TRBJ1-5; the D gene is possibly TRBD1 (5 bases). The germline CDR1 and CDR2 sequences are SGHRS and YFSETQ. CDR3 length: 17 amino acids. V was shortened by 4 bases and J by 5 bases, with 22 bases between the two germline ends. The variable domain in full, with the rest retrieved from reference TRBV5-1 and TRBJ1-5, is KAGVTQTPRYLIKTRGQQVTLSCSPISGHRSVSWYQQTPGQGLQFLFEYFSETQRNKGNFPGRFSGRQFSNSRSEMNVSTLELGDSALYLCASSAGDLRGADQPQHFGDGTRLSIL.